These 27 T cell receptor beta chains were all obtained from the same sample, sequenced in a study of blood T cell repertoires in COVID-19 (dated by TCRdb to about 2020). The library came from the immunoSEQ multiplex PCR assay. The table was pulled from immuneACCESS by TCRdb, which kept in-frame rearrangements only. Such tables lose some clones; where checked, under half of the loss comes from unresolved V genes, and the rest has no known cause. Counted in this sample were about 190,000 clones; about 88% of them appeared once. The ten most abundant clones make up approximately 4% of the sample. Sequencing input: peripheral blood. These receptors all come from a human donor in a cohort sampled during active COVID-19.

This rearrangement joins TRBV13 to TRBJ1-2; D gene unclear. Germline V lookup: CDR1 PRHDT, CDR2 FYEKMQ (reference sequence). The CDR3 is made up of 13 amino acids. V was trimmed by 5 bases and J by 5 bases, leaving 12 bases between them. The CDR3 loop is CASSRGEKYGYTF. The CDR3 region has the DNA TGTGCCAGCAGCCGCGGGGAAAAGTATGGCTACACCTTC.

The chain employs TRBV5-4 and TRBJ1-2; possibly TRBD1 for D (5 bases). The CDR3 runs to 16 residues. In germline, CDR1 is SGHNT, CDR2 YYREEE (reference sequence). The ends were cut back, 4 bases at V and 4 bases at J, with 20 bases in the middle. In DNA form, the CDR3 reads TGTGCCAGCAGCAATGGGGCAGCCTTCACCTTCTATGGCTACACCTTC. The encoded protein is CASSNGAAFTFYGYTF. The full variable domain, with the rest looked up from reference TRBV5-4 and TRBJ1-2, is ETGVTQSPTHLIKTRGQQVTLRCSSQSGHNTVSWYQQALGQGPQFIFQYYREEENGRGNFPPRFSGLQFPNYSSELNVNALELDDSALYLCASSNGAAFTFYGYTFGSGTRLTVV.

This chain links TRBV9 with TRBJ1-1; tentative D call: TRBD1 (5 bases). Germline V gives CDR1 SGDLS, CDR2 YYNGEE. CDR3 size: 12 residues. Deletions cut 3 bases from V and 11 bases from J, with 14 bases between. The DNA for the CDR3 is TGTGCCAGCAGCGCGACCGGGGGGGAGGCTTTCTTT. Its translation: CASSATGGEAFF.

By its share, this clone is medium-sized. The chain carries TRBV5-5 and TRBJ2-7, with a possible D match to TRBD1 (5 bases). V gave up 0 bases and J gave up 3 bases, with 10 bases separating them. The CDR3 sequence is 14 residues long. In germline, CDR1 is SGHKS, CDR2 YYEKEE (reference sequence). The CDR3 DNA sequence: TGTGCCAGCAGCTTGGAGCCAGGGCGCTACGAGCAGTACTTC. This gives the protein CASSLEPGRYEQYF. Supplemented by reference TRBV5-5 and TRBJ2-7, the full variable domain reads DAGVTQSPTHLIKTRGQQVTLRCSPISGHKSVSWYQQVLGQGPQFIFQYYEKEERGRGNFPDRFSARQFPNYSSELNVNALLLGDSALYLCASSLEPGRYEQYFGPGTRLTVT.

J is TRBJ2-1 and V is TRBV5-4; TRBD1 is a possible D gene (6 bases). Germline-derived CDR1 and CDR2 are SGHNT and YYREEE (reference sequence). Trimming took 4 bases from V and 8 from J, leaving 22 bases between them. This CDR3 region has 16 residues. The CDR3 region is CASSQDSQSLSDEQFF. As DNA, the CDR3 is TGTGCCAGCAGCCAGGACAGCCAGTCGTTGTCGGATGAGCAGTTCTTC.

The CDR3 DNA reads as TGTGCCAGCGGGGGGGACATCTCCCTGGGGCAGTACTTC. Residues: CASGGDISLGQYF. V is TRBV27 and J is TRBJ2-7; a possible D gene is TRBD2 (7 bases). Germline loops: CDR1 MNHEY, CDR2 SMNVEV (reference sequence). Between the trimmed V and J ends, which lost 8 bases and 9 bases, there was a span of 20 bases. The CDR3 covers 13 residues.

The rearrangement links TRBV7-9 to TRBJ1-6; D remains ambiguous. The ends were cut back, 0 bases at V and 9 bases at J, with 6 bases in the middle. CDR1 is SEHNR and CDR2 is FQNEAQ in the germline V gene (reference sequence). The CDR3 totals 13 residues. This CDR3 reads CASSLALLSPLHF. In DNA, the CDR3 is TGTGCCAGCAGCTTAGCCCTACTTTCACCCCTCCACTTT.

This clone appeared a few times. J is TRBJ1-2 and V is TRBV6-2 or TRBV6-3, with 8 bases that match TRBD1. The CDR3 has 16 residues. CDR1 is MNHEY, CDR2 SVGEGT, per germline. V was pared by 4 bases and J by 4 bases, with 11 bases of the junction left unmatched. The CDR3 sequence: CASSWTWDRPAYGYTF. CDR3 nucleotides: TGTGCCAGCAGTTGGACTTGGGACAGGCCGGCCTATGGCTACACCTTC.

The chain employs TRBV4-1 and TRBJ2-3; D unclear. The CDR3 length is 13 residues. Germline values: CDR1 MGHRA, CDR2 YSYEKL. Trimming pared 1 base from V and 5 bases from J, leaving 7 bases between. CDR3 sequence: CASSQGPVDTQYF. CDR3 in DNA: TGCGCCAGCAGCCAAGGTCCGGTAGATACGCAGTATTTT.

The CDR3 coding sequence is TGTGCCAGCAGTGCTGCGGGGTGGCAGGACCCGGGGGGCAATCAGCCCCAGCATTTT. Protein: CASSAAGWQDPGGNQPQHF. V and J are TRBV6-2 or TRBV6-3 and TRBJ1-5; possibly TRBD1 for D (5 bases). The CDR3 is 19 residues long. Trimming left V 5 bases short and J 2 bases short, with 25 bases between. Per the germline V gene, CDR1 is MNHEY and CDR2 is SVGEGT.

The genes are TRBV11-3 and TRBJ2-1; 7 bases fit TRBD2. The CDR3 is 15 amino acids. Trimming at V came to 0 bases and at J to 7 bases, leaving 6 bases not matched to a gene. Germline V gene sequence: CDR1 SGHNT, CDR2 YENEEA. The CDR3: CASSLDSGIINEQFF. Written as DNA, the CDR3 is TGTGCCAGCAGCTTAGACAGCGGGATTATTAATGAGCAGTTCTTC.

The chain carries TRBV11-2 and TRBJ1-5; tentative D call: TRBD1 (5 bases). The CDR3 runs to 15 residues. The germline V gene has CDR1 SGHAT and CDR2 FQNNGV. The V end lost 1 base, the J end lost 1 base, and 8 bases lay between the germline ends. This CDR3 reads CASSLGGVSNQPQHF. DNA of the CDR3: TGTGCCAGCAGCTTAGGGGGGGTCAGCAATCAGCCCCAGCATTTT.

By proportion, this clone is medium-sized (0.01 to 0.1%). The V call is TRBV6-5, the J call TRBJ2-2; TRBD1 aligns across 9 bases. Trimming took 10 bases from V and 4 from J; bases not matched to a gene: 7. This CDR3 has 14 residues. Germline-derived CDR1 and CDR2 are MNHEY and SVGAGI. As DNA, the CDR3 is TGTGCCACCGAGGACAGGGGCGGCACCGGGGAGCTGTTTTTT. Its translation: CATEDRGGTGELFF.

This chain connects TRBV12-5 to TRBJ1-2; 9 positions agree with TRBD1. The CDR3 loop spans 13 amino acids. J gave up 6 bases and V 6 bases, and 5 bases lay outside the gene matches. Germline-derived CDR1 and CDR2 are LGHNT and FRNRAP. CDR3 sequence (DNA): TGTGCTAGTGGATACCGGGACAGGGATGGCTACACCTTC. This gives the protein CASGYRDRDGYTF.

V usage is TRBV7-2 and J usage is TRBJ2-1; D is unresolved. The CDR3 contains 15 residues. CDR1 and CDR2 (germline): SGHTA, FQGNSA. V shed 1 base and J shed 0 bases, with 7 bases lying between them. CDR3 residues: CASSLDRSSYNEQFF. Here the CDR3 DNA reads TGTGCCAGCAGCTTAGATCGGAGCTCCTACAATGAGCAGTTCTTC.

This clone occurred many times. The rearrangement links TRBV24-1 to TRBJ2-7; no clear D gene. This CDR3 has 15 residues. The V end was cut by 9 bases, the J end by 2 bases, with 19 bases between. From germline, CDR1 is KGHDR and CDR2 SFDVKD. CDR3 sequence: CATCDWPLPPYEQYF. For the CDR3, the DNA is TGTGCCACCTGCGACTGGCCCCTACCCCCCTACGAGCAGTACTTC.

The J gene is TRBJ1-2, the V gene TRBV18, with a possible D match to TRBD1 (6 bases). Germline lookup yields CDR1 KGHSH and CDR2 LQKENI. The CDR3 is 14 residues long. V lost 4 bases to trimming and J lost 2 bases, with 11 bases between them. The CDR3 DNA sequence: TGTGCCAGCTCACAAAGGACAGACAACTATGGCTACACCTTC. It yields the protein CASSQRTDNYGYTF.

This chain connects TRBV27 to TRBJ1-5, with D maybe TRBD1 (5 bases). This CDR3 is 17 amino acids long. V was cut by 10 bases and J by 2 bases, with 24 bases left in between. Germline assignment: CDR1 MNHEY and CDR2 SMNVEV (reference sequence). CDR3 region: CATPGEGRANGNQPQHF. CDR3 nucleotides: TGTGCCACCCCGGGGGAGGGTAGGGCTAATGGCAATCAGCCCCAGCATTTT.

The chain combines TRBV3-1 (or the pseudogene TRBV3-2) with TRBJ1-4; D uncertain. With 6 bases removed from V and 1 base from J, the gap between germline ends came to 6 bases. The CDR3 consists of 13 residues. In germline, CDR1 is LGHDT, CDR2 YNNKEL (reference sequence). Here the CDR3 reads CASRQLTNEKLFF. In DNA, the CDR3 is TGTGCCAGCAGACAACTAACTAATGAAAAACTGTTTTTT.

J is TRBJ1-2 and V is TRBV27, with D unresolved. CDR3 length: 13 amino acids. From germline, CDR1 is MNHEY and CDR2 SMNVEV (reference sequence). Deletions cut 7 bases from V and 4 bases from J, with 13 bases between. The CDR3 DNA reads TGTGCCAGCACGGTGAGGGCTGGCTATGGCTACACCTTC. As protein: CASTVRAGYGYTF.

This clone was detected once. This chain uses TRBV14 with TRBJ2-7, with a possible D match to TRBD2 (5 bases). Trimming removed 8 bases at V and 3 bases at J, with 20 bases between. Per the germline V gene, CDR1 is SGHDN and CDR2 is FVKESK. CDR3 length: 15 residues. Here the CDR3 reads CASPTQRMTHYEQYF. CDR3 coding DNA: TGTGCCAGCCCCACCCAGCGGATGACCCACTACGAGCAGTACTTC.

At least ten counts were recorded for this clone. CDR3 residues: CAISDRAATGRTNTGELFF. CDR3 in DNA: TGTGCCATCAGTGACAGGGCAGCTACCGGGAGGACGAACACCGGGGAGCTGTTTTTT. This chain connects TRBV10-3 to TRBJ2-2; 7 bases line up with TRBD2. The CDR3 has 19 residues. Per the germline V gene, CDR1 is ENHRY and CDR2 is SYGVKD. Trimming took 3 bases from V and 0 from J; bases not matched to a gene: 13.

This chain uses TRBV6-6 with TRBJ2-7; D gene unclear. V lost 6 bases to trimming and J lost 4 bases, with 10 bases between them. The germline gives CDR1 MNHNY, CDR2 SVGAGI (reference sequence). This CDR3 region has 12 residues. CDR3 in DNA: TGTGCCAGCAGGTCCGCGGAGTACGAGCAGTACTTC. Translating it yields CASRSAEYEQYF.

This chain links TRBV4-1 with TRBJ2-7, with D possibly being TRBD1 (5 bases). This CDR3 comprises 15 residues. The germline V gene encodes CDR1 MGHRA and CDR2 YSYEKL. Trimming stripped 3 bases from V and 0 bases from J, with 12 bases between. The CDR3 nucleotides are TGCGCCAGCAGCCACATGGGGCAGGGCTCCTACGAGCAGTACTTC. Translating it yields CASSHMGQGSYEQYF.

The genes are TRBV5-1 and TRBJ2-1; 10 positions match TRBD1. V was pared by 3 bases and J by 8 bases, with 5 bases of the junction left unmatched. This CDR3 is 14 amino acids long. Germline values: CDR1 SGHRS, CDR2 YFSETQ. The CDR3 reads CASSSGTGAYEQFF. The CDR3 DNA reads TGCGCCAGCAGCTCCGGGACAGGGGCGTATGAGCAGTTCTTC.

The chain joins TRBV7-5 to TRBJ2-7; the table's D call, TRBD1, has no DNA check behind it. TRBV7-5 is reported as a pseudogene. The CDR3 is 18 amino acids. The CDR3, as DNA: TGTGCCAGAAGCTTAGCGCCTGCACACCGGGACAGGGTCTACGAGCAGTACTTC. This translates into CARSLAPAHRDRVYEQYF.

This chain uses TRBV19 with TRBJ2-1; D may be TRBD2 (5 bases). Germline CDR1 LNHDA, CDR2 SQIVND (reference sequence). This CDR3 region has 15 residues. The V end lost 1 base, the J end lost 2 bases, and 9 bases lay between the germline ends. The CDR3 DNA sequence: TGTGCCAGTAGTATAGCGGGAAACACCTACAATGAGCAGTTCTTC. This sequence encodes CASSIAGNTYNEQFF.